The 10 T cell receptor beta chains below were found in one sample sequenced in a study of shared clonotypes between healthy human individuals. The repertoire was sequenced with immunoSEQ multiplex PCR; TCRdb's copy has only in-frame clones and lacks some. Of around 2.5 million clones detected, approximately 93% appear once; the ten largest clones hold about 0.39%. The specimen sequenced was naive CD4+ T cells from PBMCs. The subset was: CD45RA+ positively selected. Every receptor here comes from a man between 18 and 35 years old in good health. Some clones in this sample may be carry-over from other donors' samples.

V usage is TRBV15 and J usage is TRBJ1-4; D is uncertain. Trimming left V 5 bases short and J 8 bases short, with 18 bases between. The CDR3 is made up of 15 amino acids. Germline V CDR1 and CDR2: LNHNV, YYDKDF (reference sequence). The CDR3 is CATSPTIVSGEKLFF. CDR3 coding DNA: TGTGCCACCAGCCCCACGATAGTGAGCGGAGAAAAACTGTTTTTT.

The chain recombines TRBV15 with TRBJ1-4, with D unresolved. Trimming took 0 bases from V and 8 from J, leaving 13 bases between them. The length of the CDR3 is 15 residues. Looked up from germline, CDR1 is LNHNV and CDR2 is YYDKDF (reference sequence). The CDR3 DNA sequence: TGTGCCACCAGCAGAGATTATGAGGGTGGGGAAAAACTGTTTTTT. Encoded protein: CATSRDYEGGEKLFF.

A single count supports this clone. The chain joins TRBV4-1 to TRBJ2-3, with 10 positions matching TRBD2. The CDR3 spans 16 residues. Germline V gene sequence: CDR1 MGHRA, CDR2 YSYEKL. With 1 base clipped from V and 3 bases from J, the junction kept 4 bases outside the gene matches. As DNA, the CDR3 is TGCGCCAGCAGCCAAGGGCTAGCGGGAGAAACAGATACGCAGTATTTT. It yields the protein CASSQGLAGETDTQYF.

The chain joins TRBV4-2 to TRBJ2-7, with 7 bases lining up with TRBD2. The germline CDR1 and CDR2 sequences are LGHNA and YNFKEQ. J was trimmed by 4 bases and V by 0 bases; bases with no gene match: 12. This CDR3 contains 17 residues. The CDR3 region has the DNA TGTGCCAGCAGCCAAGATGGTTCAGAGGGAGGGCCGTACGAGCAGTACTTC. Translated: CASSQDGSEGGPYEQYF.

The gene calls are TRBV5-1 and TRBJ1-2; no firm D call. Looked up from germline, CDR1 is SGHRS and CDR2 is YFSETQ. Trimming left V 0 bases short and J 2 bases short, with 14 bases between. The CDR3 contains 16 residues. The CDR3 nucleotides read TGCGCCAGCAGCTTGGCCGTTTATCCAGCCAACTATGGCTACACCTTC. It specifies CASSLAVYPANYGYTF.

This clone was detected once. The chain uses TRBV30 and TRBJ2-7, with TRBD2 matching over 11 bases. The germline V gene encodes CDR1 GTSNPN and CDR2 SVGIG (reference sequence). Trimming took 0 bases from V and 4 from J; bases not matched to a gene: 5. CDR3 length: 15 amino acids. The CDR3 nucleotides read TGTGCCTGGAGTGTAAGTACTAGCGGGAGATACGAGCAGTACTTC. It yields the protein CAWSVSTSGRYEQYF.

The rearrangement links TRBV11-2 to TRBJ2-2; weak D call: TRBD2 (7 bases). The germline V gene encodes CDR1 SGHAT and CDR2 FQNNGV. The CDR3 is 17 amino acids. The V gene lost 3 bases and the J gene lost 4 bases, with 18 bases spanning the gap. CDR3 nucleotides: TGTGCCAGCAGCTTCTCCCTAAGGCGGGGGCGCACCGGGGAGCTGTTTTTT. Residues: CASSFSLRRGRTGELFF.

The chain joins TRBV25-1 to TRBJ1-1; 10 positions match TRBD1. Germline V gene sequence: CDR1 MGHDK, CDR2 SYGVNS. CDR3 length: 15 amino acids. V dropped 5 bases and J dropped 0; count of bases not matched to a gene: 3. CDR3 sequence reads: CASSQGQGMNTEAFF. In nucleotides, the CDR3 is TGTGCCAGCAGTCAGGGACAGGGGATGAACACTGAAGCTTTCTTT. The full variable domain, in which reference TRBV25-1 and TRBJ1-1 provide the parts outside the CDR3, is EADIYQTPRYLVIGTGKKITLECSQTMGHDKMYWYQQDPGMELHLIHYSYGVNSTEKGDLSSESTVSRIRTEHFPLTLESARPSHTSQYLCASSQGQGMNTEAFFGQGTRLTVV.

The chain is built from TRBV28 and TRBJ2-5, with D perhaps assigned TRBD1 or TRBD2 (6 bases each). Deletions cut 7 bases from V and 0 bases from J, with 12 bases between. CDR3 length equals 14 residues. Germline CDR1 is MDHEN and CDR2 is SYDVKM. The DNA for the CDR3 is TGTGCCAGCACCGGGGGACACCACCAAGAGACCCAGTACTTC. Its translation is CASTGGHHQETQYF.

This sequence joins TRBV18 and TRBJ2-7, with D possibly matching TRBD1 (5 bases). This CDR3 has 14 residues. The ends were cut back, 6 bases at V and 0 bases at J, with 12 bases in the middle. In germline, CDR1 is KGHSH, CDR2 LQKENI. CDR3 loop: CASSQGPVSYEQYF. The CDR3 nucleotides are TGTGCCAGCTCCCAGGGTCCCGTCTCCTACGAGCAGTACTTC.